The TCR beta chain under discussion was sequenced for a study of cytomegalovirus exposure and HLA in healthy donors (dated by TCRdb to the late 2010s). As for the study more broadly: In an earlier analysis of roughly 590 of the donors, about 260 Gb of sequence data and 117 million unique TCR beta sequences from about 179 million T cells were reported. Because of strong linkage in the cohort, roughly five DR-DQ haplotypes were treated as single units for association and clustering. The number of donors typed differed by locus, with 629-630 for A, B, C, DRB1 and DQB1, approximately 500 for DQA1, about 610 for DPA1, and over 400 for DPB1. The study was designed to test whether signatures of past pathogen exposure could be identified by cataloging public T cell receptors. The genetic ancestry cluster associated with self-reported Caucasian donors included 80% to 90% of the 350 to 500 genotyped donors. All discovery cohort repertoires had been generated on a single sequencing platform. An earlier analysis of several hundred of the donors used high-throughput TCR beta sequencing to judge whether each TCR beta V gene segment behaved as functional or pseudogenic. In addition to the first cohort of roughly 700 subjects, a separate validation cohort of approximately 130 different subjects was used. A later analysis re-analyzed previously published TCR beta repertoires from 666 donors and added high-resolution HLA genotyping to study TCR occurrence patterns. A later genetic analysis used genome-wide SNP genotypes for about 60% of the roughly 670 donors, treating that subset as a discovery cohort. On average, around 230,000 unique TCR beta nucleotide sequences were sequenced per donor among some 420 genotyped donors of the cohort, with roughly a sixth of those sequences being non-productive. The study combined high-throughput TCR immunosequencing, statistical association of individual TCRs with disease status, and machine learning to predict cytomegalovirus infection status. Rather than using new phenotypic data, the later analysis identified candidate immune exposures from TCR beta sequences and from how often those sequences occurred across donors. An early release covering about 600 HLA-typed donors comprised about 300 gigabases of sequencing data and tens of millions of unique TCR sequences. Alongside the repertoire data, information on donor age, sex, ethnicity and CMV serostatus was compiled. The T cell repertoires of several hundred subjects were profiled by immunosequencing and related to cytomegalovirus serostatus. Class I and class II HLA loci were covered by the typing at four-digit resolution. Points the paper makes about the study in general: Because the 87-base-pair reads could not distinguish some IMGT-functional V segments, including TRBV6-2 and TRBV6-3, those segments were excluded. In the study, approximately 150 TCR beta chains were listed as associated with cytomegalovirus. The earlier analysis of approximately 590 of the donors excluded roughly 16 rarely observed V segments, including chromosome 9 orphons, because counts were too low. A later analysis found that TCR association rates varied across HLA loci, with DRB1 alleles showing the most associated TCRs and HLA-C alleles the fewest. Cytomegalovirus status was reported to be diagnosed by the classifier with high specificity and sensitivity in both the original and validation cohorts. A later analysis found that HLA-associated TCR beta chains were more clonally expanded and had lower generation probabilities than equally common non-associated chains. According to a later analysis, parvovirus B19, influenza, CMV and Epstein-Barr virus appeared linked to several top co-occurrence clusters. The authors suggested that the approach could potentially be generalized to other disease states and immunological phenotypes. A further reported finding was that TCR beta sequences accurately predicted the HLA-A and HLA-B alleles for most subjects in the first cohort. In a later genetic analysis, a missense DCLRE1C variant was associated with V-gene and J-gene trimming of TCR beta chains, and the association was replicated in an independent cohort. This cohort had only TCR beta chains sequenced, and the lack of alpha or paired-chain data limited which features could be detected. Because HLA typing was missing for some donors at each locus, association tests included only the typed subset. For the cohort, immune exposure information was limited to CMV serostatus. A later genetic analysis reported fewer N-insertions in productive TCRs among donors in an Asian-associated ancestry cluster than the roughly 700-donor mean. Assigning TCR associations to individual alleles was difficult when HLA alleles, especially DR and DQ, strongly co-occurred. Most TCR sequences were seen in very few donors, while some public TCRs were found in many individuals. The sequencing pipeline was judged likely to have produced a cluster of highly shared sequence variants as a technical artifact. In vitro tests confirmed that a few of the cytomegalovirus-associated TCR beta chains recognize cytomegalovirus antigens. The presence/absence analyses assumed that sequencing depth was roughly uniform across donors, and that assumption may not be true. Correlated functional status among segregating V segments might reflect linkage disequilibrium, but an unknown experimental factor could not be ruled out. In a later analysis, 16,951 TCR beta sequences were associated with specific HLA alleles at a false discovery rate of 0.05. An earlier analysis of approximately 530 of the donors showed that most TCR beta V segments appeared in productive rearrangements either about 90% or about 30% of the time, which broadly matched IMGT annotations. According to a later analysis, most CMV-associated TCR beta chains appeared to be HLA-restricted, and the HLA associations seemed to be driven largely by CMV exposure.

Library preparation was by the immunoSEQ multiplex PCR assay. The multiplex PCR relied on a mix of 60 forward primers for TCR Vbeta segments and 13 reverse primers for TCR Jbeta segments. A multiplex PCR assay on genomic DNA amplified the CDR3 region of rearranged TCR beta genes. The Illumina HiSeq System was used to sequence the amplified TCR beta libraries as 87-base-pair reads. On the study's bioinformatics: Across the 700 or so repertoires, a later analysis counted 80 million or so unique TCR beta chains, about 10 million of which were shared by at least two donors. Raw reads were error-corrected and collapsed into unique sequences by a nearest-neighbor algorithm in which closely related sequences were merged to remove PCR and sequencing errors. To assign V, D and J gene segments, CDR3 sequences were aligned to IMGT reference sequences. For a sequence to be retained, at least a six-nucleotide match to both a V gene segment and a J gene segment was required. Rearrangements were called productive when the CDR3 lacked stop codons and stayed in frame with V and J; all others were non-productive. Following IMGT convention, CDR3 was defined as the stretch from the second conserved V-encoded cysteine to the conserved J-encoded phenylalanine. The earlier analysis of 450 to 750 of the donors excluded any sequence lacking an unambiguous match to a single V gene segment. An earlier analysis of almost 600 of the donors classified V segments as functional when productive rearrangements were above 56.7% and as segregating when the standard deviation between donors was above 5%. A statistical classification framework was developed to diagnose cytomegalovirus status using the catalog of TCR beta chain sequences. In a later analysis, V and J genes were assigned by comparing TCR nucleotide sequences against IMGT/GENE-DB human TR gene sequences. In a later analysis, CDR3 sequences and most-parsimonious VDJ recombination scenarios were assigned using the TCRdist pipeline. In a later analysis, every TCR beta chain was defined by the combination of its CDR3 amino acid sequence and its V-gene family, and reads without a unique V-gene family were dropped. To address suspected cross-contamination and a sequencing artifact, a later analysis removed approximately 600 highly shared, low-generation-probability nucleotide sequences. A later analysis calculated a clonal expansion index for each public chain from normalized within-repertoire ranks of inferred template counts. Generation probabilities in a later analysis came from a VDJ recombination model fitted to out-of-frame rearrangements, and those results were checked against IGoR. In a later analysis, TCR-TCR, TCR-HLA and TCR-CMV co-occurrence was scored with hypergeometric tests, and a repertoire-size bias correction was applied to TCR pairs. To estimate false discovery rates, a later analysis permuted the HLA or CMV assignments 20 times. A later analysis grouped co-occurring TCRs with DBSCAN, adding TCRdist sequence similarity when clustering within HLA-allele-positive subsets. For co-occurrence clustering, repertoires with fewer than 30,000 or more than 120,000 public chains were excluded, along with five repertoires with anomalous nucleotide sharing. This immuneACCESS table, as held by TCRdb, lists in-frame sequences with V and J called but not all clones. Of the missing ones, under half trace to an unresolved V gene in checked studies; the others have no known cause. The V and J calls and clone size were taken over from that table, and D and trimming were inferred from the DNA. This sample holds about 21,000 clones; around 77% were observed only once. Approximately 8% of the sample comes from the top ten.

In total, approximately 700 healthy bone marrow donors made up the cohort. All cohort members were sampled while nominally healthy, although unrecorded immune exposures were likely present. The donor was CMV seronegative and belonged to the group of 352 seronegative cohort members. Every donor gave a peripheral blood sample, and the peripheral blood mononuclear cells from that sample were used for TCR beta sequencing. The Qiagen DNeasy Blood Extraction Kit was used to extract genomic DNA from the blood cell samples. Looking up the germline V gene yields CDR1 SQVTM and CDR2 ANQGSEA. The junction shows trimming of 2 bases on V and 4 bases on J, plus 10 bases between the germline ends. Inclusive of the bounding cysteine and phenylalanine, the CDR3 is 13 residues long. CDR3 DNA only is kept here, 39 bases in frame from base 1. Note on this clone: The antigen this receptor binds is unknown. There are no base qualities to consult, and no much larger clone falls within one base.

Rearrangement joined TRBV29-1 to TRBJ2-3, with a weak D call of TRBD1 (6 bases match). The specimen was PBMCs. The TCR comes from a man aged 55 to 70 in good health and CMV-seronegative. Here is the DNA: TGCAGCGTTGAAAACAGGGTCGCAGATACGCAGTATTTT. Translated, it reads CSVENRVADTQYF.